The 13 T cell receptor beta chains presented below share a single source sample, sequenced in a study of T cells in Graves' hyperthyroidism and ophthalmopathy. Researchers amplified the TCR beta CDR3 regions from RNA transcripts. The study used the HTBI primer set for a first-round RT-PCR of the TCR CDR3. TCRdb re-analysed the multiplex PCR reads in MiXCR, keeping a single row per CDR3 protein. The sample lists hundreds of thousands of distinct CDR3 sequences, about 14% occurring once. Input material: blood. The receptors were sampled from a woman in her fifties or sixties with Graves' ophthalmopathy.

There are many counts of this clonotype. The rearrangement joins TRBV7-2 to TRBJ2-3; D not resolved. V was trimmed by 1 base and J by 3 bases, leaving 17 bases between them. There are 17 residues in the CDR3. Germline loops: CDR1 SGHTA, CDR2 FQGNSA. Written as DNA, the CDR3 is TGTGCCAGCAGCTTAGAAGTAGCTGGTTCTGCGACAGATACGCAGTATTTT. Protein product: CASSLEVAGSATDTQYF.

This clonotype was detected many times. V is TRBV27 and J is TRBJ2-3, with 8 bases matching TRBD2. This CDR3 comprises 17 residues. Losses at the gene ends were 3 bases for V and 4 bases for J; bases not matched to a gene: 12. Germline CDR1 and CDR2: MNHEY and SMNVEV (reference sequence). CDR3 coding DNA: TGTGCCAGCAGTTTTATCGGGTCTACGGGAGGGCCAGATACGCAGTATTTT. This codes for CASSFIGSTGGPDTQYF.

This clonotype was counted only a few times. Given a much more abundant clone one base away, this may be a read error. The CDR3 ends on some other residue instead of the conserved phenylalanine or tryptophan, so this is likely a read error. The CDR3 DNA reads as TGTGCCAGCAGCTTAGACCTATGGATGACAGCCACCTACGAGCAGTACTAC. This sequence encodes CASSLDLWMTATYEQYY. The V call is TRBV7-2, the J call TRBJ2-7; tentatively, D is TRBD1 (5 bases). CDR1 SGHTA and CDR2 FQGNSA come from the germline V gene. Trimming shortened V by 1 base and J by 2 bases, and 18 bases separated the two germline ends. The CDR3 loop spans 17 amino acids.

This clonotype was recorded many times. The J gene is TRBJ2-2, the V gene TRBV11-2, with 7 bases identical to TRBD2. CDR1 is SGHAT and CDR2 is FQNNGV in the germline V gene. Losses at the gene ends were 2 bases for V and 7 bases for J; bases not matched to a gene: 7. CDR3 length: 15 residues. CDR3 DNA sequence: TGTGCCAGCAGCTTACAGGGAGGGTTCGTCGGGGAGCTGTTTTTT. It encodes CASSLQGGFVGELFF.

This clonotype was observed a few times. The chain uses TRBV19 and TRBJ2-7, with 9 bases lining up with TRBD1. Germline V gives CDR1 LNHDA, CDR2 SQIVND (reference sequence). This CDR3 spans 14 amino acids. Trimming removed 5 bases from V and 3 bases from J; junction bases left unmatched: 5. CDR3 in DNA: TGTGCCAGTAGTTGGGGACAGGGCCGCTACGAGCAGTACTTC. This encodes CASSWGQGRYEQYF.

As to this clonotype: A much larger clone sits a single nucleotide away, making a read error possible. The chain recombines TRBV7-8 with TRBJ1-6, with 8 bases fitting TRBD1. This CDR3 has 15 residues. After removal of 0 bases from V and 7 bases from J, the junction contained 2 bases not matched to a gene. CDR1 is SGHVS and CDR2 is FQNEAQ in the germline V gene. In DNA, the CDR3 is TGTGCCAGCAGCTTAGCCCGACAGGGGAATTCACCCCTCCACTTT. Translation: CASSLARQGNSPLHF.

This clonotype showed up just a few times. CDR3 protein: CASIPGHRGTEAFF. Written as DNA, the CDR3 is TGTGCCAGCATTCCGGGACATCGGGGGACTGAAGCTTTCTTT. The gene calls are TRBV6-1 and TRBJ1-1; tentatively, D is TRBD1 (6 bases). Trimming shortened V by 7 bases and J by 5 bases, and 17 bases separated the two germline ends. Germline lookup yields CDR1 MNHNS and CDR2 SASEGT. The CDR3 is made up of 14 amino acids.

This clonotype was detected a few times. The chain links TRBV13 to TRBJ2-5, with TRBD1 as a possible D gene (5 bases). This CDR3 is built from 15 residues. CDR1 is PRHDT and CDR2 is FYEKMQ in the germline V gene (reference sequence). V lost 1 base to trimming and J lost 3 bases, with 12 bases between them. CDR3 DNA sequence: TGTGCCAGCAGCTTAGCGCCAGGGATTAAAGAGACCCAGTACTTC. Its translation is CASSLAPGIKETQYF.

CDR3 region: CASRKTGLNEKLFF. The CDR3 DNA follows: TGTGCCAGCAGAAAGACAGGGCTTAATGAAAAACTGTTTTTT. This chain links TRBV6-1 with TRBJ1-4; 7 bases line up with TRBD1. Germline V lookup: CDR1 MNHNS, CDR2 SASEGT. The J segment lost 4 bases and the V segment lost 6 bases, leaving 5 bases of the junction unmatched. This CDR3 spans 14 amino acids.

This clonotype was found a few times. J is TRBJ2-1 and V is TRBV7-9; 10 bases agree with TRBD2. V was pared by 4 bases and J by 9 bases, with 12 bases of the junction left unmatched. CDR1 and CDR2 from the germline V gene are SEHNR and FQNEAQ (reference sequence). CDR3 length: 16 residues. CDR3 sequence reads: CASSSRRLAGVVEQFF. The CDR3 DNA reads as TGTGCCAGCAGCTCCCGTCGGCTAGCGGGAGTAGTTGAGCAGTTCTTC.

The table lists this clonotype with a few counts. This chain connects TRBV25-1 to TRBJ1-2; 7 positions match TRBD1. The CDR3 totals 15 residues. The germline V gene has CDR1 MGHDK and CDR2 SYGVNS. V lost 1 base, J lost 0 bases, and 2 bases stayed unmatched. In DNA form, the CDR3 reads TGTGCCAGCAGTGAATCCGGGACAGCTAACTATGGCTACACCTTC. As protein: CASSESGTANYGYTF.

This clonotype has ten or more counts. This sequence joins TRBV7-2 and TRBJ2-3; 9 bases line up with TRBD2. The V and J ends lost 1 base and 2 bases, in that order; junction bases with no gene match: 19. Germline values: CDR1 SGHTA, CDR2 FQGNSA. There are 21 residues in the CDR3. The chain's CDR3 is CASSLVSGVRGGAVPTDTQYF. The CDR3 DNA reads as TGTGCCAGCAGCTTAGTCTCAGGGGTGCGCGGGGGGGCGGTCCCCACAGATACGCAGTATTTT.

This clonotype appeared many times. This chain joins TRBV20-1 and TRBJ2-7, with 8 bases aligning to TRBD1. CDR3 size: 16 residues. Losses at the gene ends were 5 bases for V and 3 bases for J; bases not matched to a gene: 15. The V gene's germline CDR1 is DFQATT and CDR2 SNEGSKA (reference sequence). Here the CDR3 reads CSAHDRGLALNYEQYF. CDR3 in DNA: TGCAGTGCTCACGACAGGGGCCTCGCTCTAAACTACGAGCAGTACTTC.